This T cell receptor (beta chain) appears in the sequencing data of a study of beta chain features in type 1 diabetes. The wider study: In all, roughly 98,000,000 sorted cells from all samples were analyzed. Study-level findings and limits: Patients with type 1 diabetes showed fewer VDJ junction insertions and more deletions. Amplification by PCR could prefer shorter templates, with the same effect in patients and controls. In every one of the four CD4+ subsets, TCRB CDR3s were moderately but significantly shorter in Type 1 diabetes patients.

Each sorted population was over 95% pure. Germline CDR1 and CDR2: SGHNT and YYREEE (reference sequence). This CDR3 comprises 19 residues. Trimming took 4 bases from V and 4 from J, leaving 26 bases between them. The isolated RNA, all of it, was reverse transcribed, so expressed TCRB transcripts were what got sequenced. Clones were sequenced by immunoSEQ multiplex PCR, and TCRdb holds only the in-frame ones, with some missing. The data contain over 120,000 clones, about 13% of them singletons. This clone has at least ten counts. Its target is not known. This TCR was recovered from a man younger than 35 with type 1 diabetes. The sample was central memory CD4+ T cells from blood. J is TRBJ2-2 and V is TRBV5-4; D is possibly TRBD2 (5 bases). The CDR3 is CASSPSFTDSAEVTGELFF. CDR3 DNA sequence: TGTGCCAGCAGCCCCTCATTCACCGATAGCGCTGAGGTCACCGGGGAGCTGTTTTTT.